This passage covers 2 T cell receptor beta chains from one sample sequenced in a study of cytomegalovirus exposure and HLA in healthy donors (dated by TCRdb to 2017 to 2019). The method behind the library was the immunoSEQ multiplex PCR assay. The multiplex PCR relied on a mix of 60 forward primers for TCR Vbeta segments and 13 reverse primers for TCR Jbeta segments. The clones in this table, taken by TCRdb from immuneACCESS, are in-frame only. Not every clone is retained; where verified, under half of the shortfall comes from an unresolved V gene, and the cause of the rest is unknown. Recorded for this sample are fewer than 150,000 clones; around three quarters of them occurred a single time. About 6.6% of the sample is taken by the ten largest. Sequenced material: PBMCs. The receptors here all came from a woman aged 40 to 50 in good health and CMV-seropositive.

This clone was detected only once. The J gene is TRBJ2-1, the V gene TRBV10-2, with TRBD2 identical over 9 bases. The germline CDR1 and CDR2 sequences are WSHSY and SAAADI. Unmatched junction bases numbered 2, after V lost 8 bases and J lost 3 bases. The CDR3 sequence is 13 residues long. The CDR3 coding sequence is TGCGCCAGCCGGCGGGAGGGCTACAATGAGCAGTTCTTC. It yields the protein CASRREGYNEQFF.

This chain joins TRBV18 and TRBJ2-5, with 9 positions matching TRBD1. The CDR3 runs 17 residues. Germline CDR1 KGHSH, CDR2 LQKENI. Germline trimming cut 3 bases from V and 0 bases from J; bases unmatched to any gene: 8. The CDR3 here is CASSPSAGTGYQETQYF. CDR3 in DNA: TGTGCCAGCTCACCCTCTGCCGGGACAGGGTACCAAGAGACCCAGTACTTC.